This TCR beta chain stems from a study of blood T cell repertoires in COVID-19. Overall study context: Samples of COVID-19 (acute and convalescent) were obtained from the United States, Italy and Spain. T cells, B-cell-depleted T cells, or PBMCs provided the cDNA or gDNA that served as material.

Authors' analysis steps: Amplification of reference gene primers was used by the study to estimate nucleated cell counts. Clones were read by immunoSEQ multiplex PCR, and TCRdb kept only the in-frame ones, dropping some. For V, J and clone size, that table is used; D and trimming come from the DNA. The sample carries 44,000 or so clones, 86% recorded once. Sequenced input: peripheral blood. This TCR derives from a human donor in a cohort sampled during active COVID-19.

CDR3 loop: CASSLAPGAFEGYTF. In DNA form, the CDR3 reads TGTGCCAGCAGTTTAGCCCCAGGGGCCTTCGAAGGCTACACCTTC. The J gene is TRBJ1-2, the V gene TRBV27; maybe TRBD1 (6 bases). V lost 2 bases and J 8 bases, leaving 18 bases between the germline ends. The CDR3 extends over 15 amino acids. Germline CDR1 reads MNHEY; CDR2 reads SMNVEV (reference sequence).